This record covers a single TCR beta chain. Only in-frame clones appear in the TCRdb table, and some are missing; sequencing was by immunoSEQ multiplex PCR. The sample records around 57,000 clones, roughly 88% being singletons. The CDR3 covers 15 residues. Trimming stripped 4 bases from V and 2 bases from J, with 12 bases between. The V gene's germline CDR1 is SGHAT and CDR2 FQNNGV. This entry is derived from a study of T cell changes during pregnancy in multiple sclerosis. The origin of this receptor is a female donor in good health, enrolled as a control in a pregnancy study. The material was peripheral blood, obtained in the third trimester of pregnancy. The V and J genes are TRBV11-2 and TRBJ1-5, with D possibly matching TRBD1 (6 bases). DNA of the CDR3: TGTGCCAGCAGCTCCAGGGGTCGCGGCAATCAGCCCCAGCATTTT. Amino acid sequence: CASSSRGRGNQPQHF.